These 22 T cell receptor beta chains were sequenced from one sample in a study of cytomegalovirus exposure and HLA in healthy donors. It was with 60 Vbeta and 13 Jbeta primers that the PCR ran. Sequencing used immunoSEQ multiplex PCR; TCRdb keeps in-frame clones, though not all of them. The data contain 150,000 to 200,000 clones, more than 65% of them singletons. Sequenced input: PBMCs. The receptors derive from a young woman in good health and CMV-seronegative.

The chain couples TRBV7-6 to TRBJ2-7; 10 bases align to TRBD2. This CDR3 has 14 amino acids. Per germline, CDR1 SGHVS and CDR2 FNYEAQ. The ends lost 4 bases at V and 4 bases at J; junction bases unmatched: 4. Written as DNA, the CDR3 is TGTGCCAGCAGCTACAGCGGGGGGGGGTACGAGCAGTACTTC. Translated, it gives CASSYSGGGYEQYF.

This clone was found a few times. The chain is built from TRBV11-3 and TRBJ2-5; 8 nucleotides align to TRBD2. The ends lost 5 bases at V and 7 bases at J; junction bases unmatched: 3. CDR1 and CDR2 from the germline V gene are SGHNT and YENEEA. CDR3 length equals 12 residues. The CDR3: CASSLGGGTQYF. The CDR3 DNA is TGTGCCAGCAGCCTCGGGGGGGGGACCCAGTACTTC.

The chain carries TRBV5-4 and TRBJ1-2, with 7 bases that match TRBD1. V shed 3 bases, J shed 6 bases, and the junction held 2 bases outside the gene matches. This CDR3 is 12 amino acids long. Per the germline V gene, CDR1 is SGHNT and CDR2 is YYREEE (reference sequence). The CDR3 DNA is TGTGCCAGCAGCTGGGGGACAGATGGCTACACCTTC. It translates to CASSWGTDGYTF.

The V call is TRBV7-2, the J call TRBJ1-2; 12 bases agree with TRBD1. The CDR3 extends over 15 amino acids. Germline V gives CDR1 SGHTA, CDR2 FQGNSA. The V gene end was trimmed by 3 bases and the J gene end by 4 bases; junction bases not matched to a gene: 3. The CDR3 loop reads CASSFGTGGIYGYTF. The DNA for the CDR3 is TGTGCCAGCAGCTTTGGGACAGGGGGCATCTATGGCTACACCTTC.

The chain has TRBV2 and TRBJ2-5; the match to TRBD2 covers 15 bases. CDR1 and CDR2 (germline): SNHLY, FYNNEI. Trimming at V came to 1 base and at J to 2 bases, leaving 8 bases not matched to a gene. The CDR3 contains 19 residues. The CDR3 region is CASSEVPPGLAGGQETQYF. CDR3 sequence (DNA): TGTGCCAGCAGTGAAGTCCCTCCGGGACTAGCGGGGGGACAAGAGACCCAGTACTTC.

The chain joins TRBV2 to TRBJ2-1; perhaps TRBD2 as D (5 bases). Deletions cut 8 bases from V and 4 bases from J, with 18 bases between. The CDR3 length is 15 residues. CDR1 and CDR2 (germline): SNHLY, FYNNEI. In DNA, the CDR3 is TGTGCCAGCGACCAGCGGATTGGAGCGTACAATGAGCAGTTCTTC. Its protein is CASDQRIGAYNEQFF. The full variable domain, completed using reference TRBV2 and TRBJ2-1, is EPEVTQTPSHQVTQMGQEVILRCVPISNHLYFYWYRQILGQKVEFLVSFYNNEISEKSEIFDDQFSVERPDGSNFTLKIRSTKLEDSAMYFCASDQRIGAYNEQFFGPGTRLTVL.

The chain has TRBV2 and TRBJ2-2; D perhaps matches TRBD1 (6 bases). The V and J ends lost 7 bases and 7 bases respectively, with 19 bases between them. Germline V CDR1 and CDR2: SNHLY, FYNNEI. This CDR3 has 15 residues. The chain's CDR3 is CASNKEGVSVGELFF. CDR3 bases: TGTGCCAGCAATAAAGAGGGGGTTTCGGTCGGGGAGCTGTTTTTT.

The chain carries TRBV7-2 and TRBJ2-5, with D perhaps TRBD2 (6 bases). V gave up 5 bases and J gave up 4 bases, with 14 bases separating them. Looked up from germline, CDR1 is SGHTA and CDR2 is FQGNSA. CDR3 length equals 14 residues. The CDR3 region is CASSRGLGGETQYF. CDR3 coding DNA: TGTGCCAGCAGCCGGGGACTGGGGGGAGAGACCCAGTACTTC.

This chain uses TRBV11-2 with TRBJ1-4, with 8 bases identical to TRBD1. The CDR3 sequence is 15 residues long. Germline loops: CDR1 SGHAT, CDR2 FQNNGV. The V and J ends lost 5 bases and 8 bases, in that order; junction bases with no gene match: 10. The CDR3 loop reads CASSPLGQGYEKLFF. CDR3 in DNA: TGTGCCAGCAGCCCCCTTGGACAGGGATACGAAAAACTGTTTTTT.

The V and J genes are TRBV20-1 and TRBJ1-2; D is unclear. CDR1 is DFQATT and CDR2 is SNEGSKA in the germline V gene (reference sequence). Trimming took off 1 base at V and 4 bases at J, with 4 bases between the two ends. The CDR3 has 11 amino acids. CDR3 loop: CSARGSYGYTF. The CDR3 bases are TGCAGTGCTAGAGGCAGCTATGGCTACACCTTC.

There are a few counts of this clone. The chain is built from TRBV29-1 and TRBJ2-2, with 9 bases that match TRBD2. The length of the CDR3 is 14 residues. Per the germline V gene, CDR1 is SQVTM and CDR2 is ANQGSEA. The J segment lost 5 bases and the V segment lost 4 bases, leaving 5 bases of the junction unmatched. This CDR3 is CSVVAGEGTGELFF. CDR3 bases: TGCAGCGTTGTAGCGGGAGAGGGAACCGGGGAGCTGTTTTTT.

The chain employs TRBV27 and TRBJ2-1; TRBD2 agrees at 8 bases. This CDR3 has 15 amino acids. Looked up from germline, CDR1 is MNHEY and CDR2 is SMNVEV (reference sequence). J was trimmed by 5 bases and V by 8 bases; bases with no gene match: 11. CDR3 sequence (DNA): TGTGCCAGCGGCTTAGCGGGAAGGTGGGACAATGAGCAGTTCTTC. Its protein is CASGLAGRWDNEQFF.

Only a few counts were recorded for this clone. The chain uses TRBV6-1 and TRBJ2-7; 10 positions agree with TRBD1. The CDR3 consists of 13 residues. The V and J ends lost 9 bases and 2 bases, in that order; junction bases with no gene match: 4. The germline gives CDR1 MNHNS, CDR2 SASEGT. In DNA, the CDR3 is TGTGCCAGTTTTGACAGGGGGCCCTACGAGCAGTACTTC. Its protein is CASFDRGPYEQYF.

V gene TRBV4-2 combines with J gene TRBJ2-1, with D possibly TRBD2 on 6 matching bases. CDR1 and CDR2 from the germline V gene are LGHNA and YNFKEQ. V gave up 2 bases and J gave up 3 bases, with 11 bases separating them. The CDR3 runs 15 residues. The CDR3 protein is CASSQRTGDYNEQFF. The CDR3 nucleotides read TGTGCCAGCAGCCAAAGAACGGGGGACTACAATGAGCAGTTCTTC.

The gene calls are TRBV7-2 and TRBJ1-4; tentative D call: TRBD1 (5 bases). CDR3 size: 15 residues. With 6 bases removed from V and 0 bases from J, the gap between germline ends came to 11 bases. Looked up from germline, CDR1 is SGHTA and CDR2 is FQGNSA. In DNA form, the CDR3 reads TGTGCCAGCAGACGACAGATTGCAACTAATGAAAAACTGTTTTTT. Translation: CASRRQIATNEKLFF.

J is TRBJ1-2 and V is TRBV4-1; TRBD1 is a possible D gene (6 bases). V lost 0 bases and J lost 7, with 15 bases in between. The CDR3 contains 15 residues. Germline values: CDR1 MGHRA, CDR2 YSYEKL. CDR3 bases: TGCGCCAGCAGCCAAGATACAGGGATAGTAGGTGGCTACACCTTC. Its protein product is CASSQDTGIVGGYTF.

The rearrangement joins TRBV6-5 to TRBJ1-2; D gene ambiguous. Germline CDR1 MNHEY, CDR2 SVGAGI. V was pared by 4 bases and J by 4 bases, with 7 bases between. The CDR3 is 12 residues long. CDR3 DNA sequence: TGTGCCAGCAGTTCAGGCAGCTATGGCTACACCTTC. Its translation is CASSSGSYGYTF.

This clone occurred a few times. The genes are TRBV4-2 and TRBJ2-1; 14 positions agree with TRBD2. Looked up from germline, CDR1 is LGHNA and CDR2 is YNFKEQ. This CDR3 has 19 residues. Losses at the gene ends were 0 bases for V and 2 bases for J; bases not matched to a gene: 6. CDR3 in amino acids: CASSQDLGLAGATYNEQFF. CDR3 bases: TGTGCCAGCAGCCAAGATCTGGGACTAGCGGGAGCCACCTACAATGAGCAGTTCTTC.

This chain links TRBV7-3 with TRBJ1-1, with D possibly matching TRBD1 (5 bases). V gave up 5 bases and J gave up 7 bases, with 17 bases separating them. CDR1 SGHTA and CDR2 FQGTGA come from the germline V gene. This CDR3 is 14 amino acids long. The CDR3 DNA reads TGTGCCAGCAGCCCCTCATTACTGGGGGGTGAAGCTTTCTTT. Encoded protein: CASSPSLLGGEAFF.

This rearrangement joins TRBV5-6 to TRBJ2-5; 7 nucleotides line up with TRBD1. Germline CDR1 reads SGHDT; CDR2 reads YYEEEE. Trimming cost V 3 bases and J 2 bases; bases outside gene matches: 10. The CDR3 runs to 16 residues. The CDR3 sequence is CASSWRTGRLQETQYF. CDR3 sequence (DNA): TGTGCCAGCAGCTGGAGGACAGGAAGGTTACAAGAGACCCAGTACTTC.

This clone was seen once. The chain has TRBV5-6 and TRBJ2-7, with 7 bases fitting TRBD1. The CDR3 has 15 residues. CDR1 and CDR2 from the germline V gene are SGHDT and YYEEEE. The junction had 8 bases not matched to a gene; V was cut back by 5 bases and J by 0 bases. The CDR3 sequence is CASRRRGQSSYEQYF. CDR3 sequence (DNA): TGTGCCAGCAGACGAAGGGGACAGAGCTCCTACGAGCAGTACTTC.

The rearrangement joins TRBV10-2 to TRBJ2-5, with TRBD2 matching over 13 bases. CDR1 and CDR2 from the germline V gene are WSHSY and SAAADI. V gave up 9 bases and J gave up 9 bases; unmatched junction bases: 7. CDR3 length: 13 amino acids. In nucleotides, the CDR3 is TGCGCCAGACCGGGACTAGCGGGAAAGGCCCAGTACTTC. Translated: CARPGLAGKAQYF.